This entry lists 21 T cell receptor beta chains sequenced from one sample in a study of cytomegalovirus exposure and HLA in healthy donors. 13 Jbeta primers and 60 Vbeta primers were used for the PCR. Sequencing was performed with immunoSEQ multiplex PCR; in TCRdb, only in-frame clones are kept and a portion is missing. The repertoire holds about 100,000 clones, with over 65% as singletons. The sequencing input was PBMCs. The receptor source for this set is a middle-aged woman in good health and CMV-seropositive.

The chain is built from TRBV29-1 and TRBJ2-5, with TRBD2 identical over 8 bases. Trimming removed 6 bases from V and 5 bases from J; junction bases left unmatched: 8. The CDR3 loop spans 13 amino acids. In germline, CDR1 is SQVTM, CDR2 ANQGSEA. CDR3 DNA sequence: TGCAGCGTAGCAGCGGGGGCGGGCGAGACCCAGTACTTC. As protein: CSVAAGAGETQYF.

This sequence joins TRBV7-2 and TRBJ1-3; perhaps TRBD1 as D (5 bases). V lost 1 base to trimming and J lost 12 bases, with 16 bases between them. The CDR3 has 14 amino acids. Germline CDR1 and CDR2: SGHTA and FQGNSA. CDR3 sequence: CASSLVTDSTGIYF. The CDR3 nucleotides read TGTGCCAGCAGCTTAGTGACAGATTCCACCGGCATATATTTT.

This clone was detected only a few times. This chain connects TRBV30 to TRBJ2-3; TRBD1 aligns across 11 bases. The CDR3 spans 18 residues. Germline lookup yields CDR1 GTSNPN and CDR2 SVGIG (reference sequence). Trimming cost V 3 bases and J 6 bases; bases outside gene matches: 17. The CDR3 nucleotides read TGTGCCTGGAGGGGGCCACCTGGACAGGGGGCTTTTGTGGATACGCAGTATTTT. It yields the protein CAWRGPPGQGAFVDTQYF.

In DNA form, the CDR3 reads TGTGCCAGCAGGACAGGGGGGCAAGAGACCCAGTACTTC. Its translation is CASRTGGQETQYF. This chain joins TRBV7-9 and TRBJ2-5; 9 positions match TRBD1. Trimming at V came to 6 bases and at J to 2 bases, leaving 1 base not matched to a gene. The CDR3 has 13 amino acids. In germline, CDR1 is SEHNR, CDR2 FQNEAQ (reference sequence).

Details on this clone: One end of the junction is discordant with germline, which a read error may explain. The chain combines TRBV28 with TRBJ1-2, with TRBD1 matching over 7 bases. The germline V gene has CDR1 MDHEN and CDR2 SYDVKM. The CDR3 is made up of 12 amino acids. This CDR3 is CTTGTDHYGYTF. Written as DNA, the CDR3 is TGCACCACAGGGACAGATCACTATGGCTACACCTTC.

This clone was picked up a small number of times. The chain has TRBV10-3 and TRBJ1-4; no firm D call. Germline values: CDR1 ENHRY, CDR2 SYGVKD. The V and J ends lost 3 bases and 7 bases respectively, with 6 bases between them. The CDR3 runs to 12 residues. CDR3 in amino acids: CAISEVGEKLFF. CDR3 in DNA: TGTGCCATCAGTGAAGTCGGTGAAAAACTGTTTTTT.

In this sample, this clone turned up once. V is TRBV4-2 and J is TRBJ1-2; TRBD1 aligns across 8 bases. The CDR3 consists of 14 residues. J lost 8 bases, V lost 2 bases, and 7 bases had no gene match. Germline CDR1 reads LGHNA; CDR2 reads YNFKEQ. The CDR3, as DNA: TGTGCCAGCAGCCAATCGGACAGGGTCGGGGGCTACACCTTC. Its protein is CASSQSDRVGGYTF.

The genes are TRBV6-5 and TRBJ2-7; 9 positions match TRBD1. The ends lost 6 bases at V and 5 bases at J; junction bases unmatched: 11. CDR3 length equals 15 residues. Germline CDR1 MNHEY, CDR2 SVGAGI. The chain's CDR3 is CASSRPGQGTNEQYF. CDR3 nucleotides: TGTGCCAGCAGCCGTCCGGGACAGGGAACTAACGAGCAGTACTTC.

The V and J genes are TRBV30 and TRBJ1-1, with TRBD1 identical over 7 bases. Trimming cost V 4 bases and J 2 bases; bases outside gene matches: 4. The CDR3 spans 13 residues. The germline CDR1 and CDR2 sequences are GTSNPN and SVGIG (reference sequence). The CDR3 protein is CAWMGQTNTEAFF. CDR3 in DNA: TGTGCCTGGATGGGACAGACCAACACTGAAGCTTTCTTT. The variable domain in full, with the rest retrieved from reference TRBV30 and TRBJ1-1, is SQTIHQWPATLVQPVGSPLSLECTVEGTSNPNLYWYRQAAGRGLQLLFYSVGIGQISSEVPQNLSASRPQDRQFILSSKKLLLSDSGFYLCAWMGQTNTEAFFGQGTRLTVV.

The chain's CDR3 is CASSGPRDPLPTEQFF. CDR3 nucleotide sequence: TGTGCCAGCAGTGGTCCCCGGGATCCACTTCCTACGGAGCAGTTCTTC. The gene calls are TRBV6-1 and TRBJ2-1, with D perhaps TRBD2 (5 bases). Germline CDR1 and CDR2: MNHNS and SASEGT. The CDR3 has 16 residues. The V gene lost 4 bases and the J gene lost 10 bases, with 23 bases spanning the gap.

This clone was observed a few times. The chain's CDR3 is CASSELPNTEAFF. The CDR3 DNA reads as TGTGCCAGCAGTGAACTCCCGAACACTGAAGCTTTCTTT. The chain has TRBV6-1 and TRBJ1-1; unclear D gene. V was cut by 2 bases and J by 1 base, with 5 bases left in between. Germline values: CDR1 MNHNS, CDR2 SASEGT. The CDR3 is made up of 13 amino acids.

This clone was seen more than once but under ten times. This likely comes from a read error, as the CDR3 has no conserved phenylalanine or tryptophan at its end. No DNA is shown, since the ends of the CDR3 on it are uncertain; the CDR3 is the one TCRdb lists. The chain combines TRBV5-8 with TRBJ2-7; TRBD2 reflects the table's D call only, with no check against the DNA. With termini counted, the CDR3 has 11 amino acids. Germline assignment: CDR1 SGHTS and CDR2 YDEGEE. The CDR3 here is CASSASGSSLL.

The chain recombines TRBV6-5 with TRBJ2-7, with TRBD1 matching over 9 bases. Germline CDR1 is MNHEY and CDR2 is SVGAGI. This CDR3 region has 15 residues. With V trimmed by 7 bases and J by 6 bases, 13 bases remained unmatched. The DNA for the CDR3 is TGTGCCAGCACCGCCCCCGGGACAGGGACGGGCGAGCAGTACTTC. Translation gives CASTAPGTGTGEQYF.

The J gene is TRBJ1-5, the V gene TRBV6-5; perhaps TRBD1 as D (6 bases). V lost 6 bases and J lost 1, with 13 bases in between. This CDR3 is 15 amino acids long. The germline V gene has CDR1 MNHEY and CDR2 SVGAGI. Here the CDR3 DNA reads TGTGCCAGCAGAAAGAACAGGGAAAGCAATCAGCCCCAGCATTTT. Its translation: CASRKNRESNQPQHF.

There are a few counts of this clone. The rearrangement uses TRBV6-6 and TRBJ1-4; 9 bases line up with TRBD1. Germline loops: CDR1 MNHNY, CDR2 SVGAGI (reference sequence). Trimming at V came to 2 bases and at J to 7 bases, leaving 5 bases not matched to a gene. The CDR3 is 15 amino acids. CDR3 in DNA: TGTGCCAGCAGTTACCCTGGGACAGGGAGTGAAAAACTGTTTTTT. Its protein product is CASSYPGTGSEKLFF.

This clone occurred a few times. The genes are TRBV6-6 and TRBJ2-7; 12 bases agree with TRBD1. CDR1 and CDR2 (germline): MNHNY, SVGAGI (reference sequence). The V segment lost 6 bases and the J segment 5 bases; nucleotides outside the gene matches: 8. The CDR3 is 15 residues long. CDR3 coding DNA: TGTGCCAGCAGACCGGGACAGGGGGCCTTCGACGAGCAGTACTTC. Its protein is CASRPGQGAFDEQYF.

Here the CDR3 DNA reads TGTGCCAGCAGCAGCGGGACAGGGATATACAATGAGCAGTTCTTC. Translated, it gives CASSSGTGIYNEQFF. The rearrangement joins TRBV27 to TRBJ2-1; 9 nucleotides line up with TRBD1. The CDR3 is made up of 15 amino acids. Germline V gives CDR1 MNHEY, CDR2 SMNVEV (reference sequence). Unmatched junction bases numbered 7, after V lost 6 bases and J lost 4 bases.

The CDR3: CASSETGTTNEQFF. In nucleotides, the CDR3 is TGTGCCAGCAGCGAAACCGGGACTACCAATGAGCAGTTCTTC. This chain links TRBV7-2 with TRBJ2-1; 7 bases line up with TRBD2. The CDR3 has 14 amino acids. V lost 5 bases, J lost 6 bases, and 7 bases stayed unmatched. Germline CDR1 is SGHTA and CDR2 is FQGNSA.

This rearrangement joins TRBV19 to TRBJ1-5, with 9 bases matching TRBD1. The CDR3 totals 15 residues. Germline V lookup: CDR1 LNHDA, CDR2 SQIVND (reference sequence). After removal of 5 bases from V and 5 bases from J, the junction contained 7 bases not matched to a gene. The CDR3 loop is CASSRTGVLDQPQHF. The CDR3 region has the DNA TGTGCCAGTAGTCGGACAGGGGTCCTCGATCAGCCCCAGCATTTT.

In DNA, the CDR3 is TGTGCCAGCAGCCGAGGGGACACCTATGGCTACACCTTC. Protein: CASSRGDTYGYTF. The chain joins TRBV14 to TRBJ1-2; D perhaps matches TRBD1 (6 bases). CDR3 length equals 13 residues. The ends were cut back, 4 bases at V and 4 bases at J, with 10 bases in the middle. Germline V gene lookup returns CDR1 SGHDN and CDR2 FVKESK.

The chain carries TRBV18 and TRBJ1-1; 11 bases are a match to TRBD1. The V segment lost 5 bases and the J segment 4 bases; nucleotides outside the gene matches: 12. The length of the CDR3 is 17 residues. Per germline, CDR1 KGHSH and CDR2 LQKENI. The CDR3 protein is CASSSDRWGTGGTEAFF. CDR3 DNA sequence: TGTGCCAGCTCAAGCGATCGCTGGGGGACAGGGGGCACTGAAGCTTTCTTT.